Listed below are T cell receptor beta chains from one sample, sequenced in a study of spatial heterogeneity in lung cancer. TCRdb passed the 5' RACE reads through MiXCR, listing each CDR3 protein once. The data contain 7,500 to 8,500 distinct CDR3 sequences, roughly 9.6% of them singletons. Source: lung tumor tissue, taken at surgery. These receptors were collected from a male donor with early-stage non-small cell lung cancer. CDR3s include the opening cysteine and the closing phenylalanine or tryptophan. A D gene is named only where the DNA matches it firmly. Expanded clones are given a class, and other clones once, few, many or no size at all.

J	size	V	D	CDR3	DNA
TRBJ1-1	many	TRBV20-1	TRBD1	CSARIPAGTGGSEAFF	TGCAGTGCTAGGATCCCTGCCGGGACAGGAGGATCTGAAGCTTTCTTT
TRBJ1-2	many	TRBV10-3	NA	CAISENTKGNGYTF	TGTGCCATCAGTGAGAATACTAAAGGAAATGGCTACACCTTC
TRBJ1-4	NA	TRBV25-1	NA	CASGEEKLFF	TGTGCCAGCGGTGAGGAGAAACTGTTTTTT
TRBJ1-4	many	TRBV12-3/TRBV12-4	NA	CASSLVRHNNEKLFF	TGTGCCAGCAGTTTAGTTCGACATAATAATGAAAAACTGTTTTTT
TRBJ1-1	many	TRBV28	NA	CASSPPGNAEAFF	TGTGCCAGCAGTCCGCCAGGGAACGCTGAAGCTTTCTTT
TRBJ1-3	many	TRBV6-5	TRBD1	CASSYGQGTGNTIYF	TGTGCCAGCAGTTACGGACAGGGAACTGGAAACACCATATATTTT
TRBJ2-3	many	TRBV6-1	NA	CASSPSFYETGVSTDTQYF	TGTGCCAGCAGCCCTTCCTTCTACGAGACTGGAGTTAGCACAGATACGCAGTATTTT
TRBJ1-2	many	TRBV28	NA	CASSLGRQIIYGYTF	TGTGCCAGCAGTTTAGGTCGTCAAATCATCTATGGCTACACCTTC
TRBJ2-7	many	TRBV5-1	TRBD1	CASSLRQGTVGEQYF	TGCGCCAGCAGCTTGCGACAGGGAACAGTGGGCGAGCAGTACTTC
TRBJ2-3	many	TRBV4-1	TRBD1	CASSPGDRDTDTQYF	TGCGCCAGCAGCCCTGGAGACAGGGACACAGATACGCAGTATTTT
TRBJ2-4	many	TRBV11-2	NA	CASSLPQGIKNIQYF	TGTGCCAGCAGCTTACCACAGGGTATTAAAAACATTCAGTACTTC
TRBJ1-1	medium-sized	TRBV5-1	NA	CASSFTSGDTEAFF	TGCGCCAGCAGCTTCACTTCTGGGGACACTGAAGCTTTCTTT
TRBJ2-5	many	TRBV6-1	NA	CASSVVRGETQYF	TGTGCCAGCAGCGTCGTCCGGGGCGAGACCCAGTACTTC
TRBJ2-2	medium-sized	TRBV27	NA	CASSPRTVLNTGELFF	TGTGCCAGCAGTCCCCGGACAGTCCTGAACACCGGGGAGCTGTTTTTT
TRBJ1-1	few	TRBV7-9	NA	CASSLGEVMNTEAFF	TGTGCCAGCAGCTTAGGGGAGGTGATGAACACTGAAGCTTTCTTT
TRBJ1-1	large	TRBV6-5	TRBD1	CASSYRGGNTEAFF	TGTGCCAGCAGTTATAGAGGGGGCAATACTGAAGCTTTCTTT
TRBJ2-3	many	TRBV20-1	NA	CSARDQLEAQYF	TGCAGTGCTAGAGATCAACTAGAGGCGCAGTATTTT
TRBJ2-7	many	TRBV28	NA	CASGDFTYEQYF	TGTGCCAGCGGGGACTTTACCTACGAGCAGTACTTC
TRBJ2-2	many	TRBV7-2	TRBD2	CASSGKVAGGPGELFF	TGTGCCAGCAGCGGGAAAGTAGCGGGGGGGCCAGGGGAGCTGTTTTTT
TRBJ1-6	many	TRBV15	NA	CATSRDRDFLHF	TGTGCCACCAGCAGAGATCGGGACTTCCTCCACTTT
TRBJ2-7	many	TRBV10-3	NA	CATWTDSYEQYF	TGTGCCACATGGACAGACTCCTACGAGCAGTACTTC
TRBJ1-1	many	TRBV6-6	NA	CASTPSGAGMNTEAFF	TGTGCCAGCACTCCCTCCGGAGCCGGAATGAACACTGAAGCTTTCTTT
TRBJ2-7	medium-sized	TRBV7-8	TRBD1	CASSPVLGQGTHEQYF	TGTGCCAGCAGCCCAGTTTTGGGACAGGGGACCCACGAGCAGTACTTC
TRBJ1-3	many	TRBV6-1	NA	CASGGNRGNTIYF	TGTGCCAGCGGGGGGAACCGAGGAAACACCATATATTTT
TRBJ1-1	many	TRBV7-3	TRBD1	CASSLIRTGAAEAFF	TGTGCCAGCAGCTTAATTAGGACAGGGGCAGCTGAAGCTTTCTTT
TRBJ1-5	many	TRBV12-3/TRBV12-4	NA	CASSSGTDVNQPQHF	TGTGCCAGCAGTTCCGGGACCGACGTCAATCAGCCCCAGCATTTT
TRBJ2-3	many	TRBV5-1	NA	CASSPARSTDTQYF	TGCGCCAGCAGCCCAGCCCGTAGCACAGATACGCAGTATTTT
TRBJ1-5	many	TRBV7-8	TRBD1	CASSPGTGANDQPQHF	TGTGCCAGCAGCCCCGGGACAGGGGCGAATGATCAGCCCCAGCATTTT
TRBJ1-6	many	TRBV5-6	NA	CASSLGRNSYNSPLHF	TGTGCCAGCAGCTTGGGGAGGAACTCCTATAATTCACCCCTCCACTTT
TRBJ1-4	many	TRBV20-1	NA	CSARPTGTNEKLFF	TGCAGTGCTAGGCCGACAGGCACTAATGAAAAACTGTTTTTT
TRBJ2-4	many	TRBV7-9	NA	CASGELGEAKNIQYF	TGTGCCAGCGGAGAGCTAGGGGAAGCCAAAAACATTCAGTACTTC
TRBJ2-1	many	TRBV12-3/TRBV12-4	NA	CASSIAVNEQFF	TGTGCCAGCAGTATAGCGGTTAATGAGCAGTTCTTC
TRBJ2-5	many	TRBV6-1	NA	CASNEVGETQYF	TGTGCCAGCAATGAGGTGGGGGAGACCCAGTACTTC
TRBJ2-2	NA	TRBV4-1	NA	CASSQFGVTGELFF	TGCGCCAGCAGCCAATTCGGAGTCACCGGGGAGCTGTTTTTT
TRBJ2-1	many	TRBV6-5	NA	CASSYSSGVNEQFF	TGTGCCAGCAGTTACTCATCAGGGGTGAATGAGCAGTTCTTC
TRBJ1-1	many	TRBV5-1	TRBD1	CASSPSKGAMNTEAFF	TGCGCCAGCAGCCCGTCGAAGGGGGCTATGAACACTGAAGCTTTCTTT
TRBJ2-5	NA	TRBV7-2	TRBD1	CASSVPGQGTETQYF	TGTGCCAGCAGCGTACCGGGACAGGGGACGGAGACCCAGTACTTC
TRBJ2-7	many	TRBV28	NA	CASSPAVFFHEQYF	TGTGCCAGCAGTCCTGCGGTTTTTTTCCACGAGCAGTACTTC
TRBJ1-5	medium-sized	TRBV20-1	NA	CSARAPGPGGNQPQHF	TGCAGTGCTAGAGCGCCGGGACCCGGGGGCAATCAGCCCCAGCATTTT
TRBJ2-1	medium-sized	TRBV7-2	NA	CASSLWRNNEQFF	TGTGCCAGCAGCTTATGGCGAAACAATGAGCAGTTCTTC
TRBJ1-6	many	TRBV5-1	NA	CASSLEGGAFSPLHF	TGCGCCAGCAGCTTGGAGGGGGGGGCGTTCTCACCCCTCCACTTT